These 26 T cell receptor beta chains were sequenced from one sample in a study of long-term antiretroviral therapy in people with HIV. Version v3.0 of the immunoSEQ assay was performed at survey level. Some clones are missing from TCRdb's copy, which holds only in-frame ones; the method was immunoSEQ multiplex PCR. The sample yields around 20,000 clones, 70% to 80% seen once. This specimen was unsorted PBMCs, taken at the start of antiretroviral therapy, before treatment. The source is a man aged 18 to 29 with HIV.

This chain connects TRBV5-4 to TRBJ2-7; the D is unclear. Germline V gene sequence: CDR1 SGHNT, CDR2 YYREEE (reference sequence). This CDR3 region has 13 residues. V lost 5 bases to trimming and J lost 4 bases, with 13 bases between them. CDR3 loop: CASSFDPLYEQYF. As DNA, the CDR3 is TGTGCCAGCAGTTTCGACCCACTTTACGAGCAGTACTTC.

The chain carries TRBV5-4 and TRBJ2-1; D tentatively fits TRBD1 or TRBD2 (6 bases each). The CDR3 extends over 18 amino acids. V lost 4 bases and J lost 3, with 23 bases in between. Germline loops: CDR1 SGHNT, CDR2 YYREEE (reference sequence). The CDR3 DNA is TGTGCCAGCAGCCCAGGGTTAGGGGGGCGAGCGGGCTACAATGAGCAGTTCTTC. It codes for CASSPGLGGRAGYNEQFF. Full variable domain (remainder filled in from reference TRBV5-4 and TRBJ2-1): ETGVTQSPTHLIKTRGQQVTLRCSSQSGHNTVSWYQQALGQGPQFIFQYYREEENGRGNFPPRFSGLQFPNYSSELNVNALELDDSALYLCASSPGLGGRAGYNEQFFGPGTRLTVL.

The chain links TRBV7-2 to TRBJ2-3; TRBD1 aligns across 8 bases. Germline CDR1 and CDR2: SGHTA and FQGNSA. V dropped 4 bases and J dropped 9; count of bases not matched to a gene: 6. The CDR3 sequence is 13 residues long. The CDR3 DNA reads TGTGCCAGCAGCTCCCGGACAGGGATGACGCAGTATTTT. This sequence encodes CASSSRTGMTQYF.

The V and J genes are TRBV27 and TRBJ2-7; no clear D gene. The germline CDR1 and CDR2 sequences are MNHEY and SMNVEV (reference sequence). With 10 bases removed from V and 0 bases from J, the gap between germline ends came to 7 bases. The CDR3 is made up of 11 amino acids. The CDR3 loop reads CATKDSYEQYF. The CDR3 DNA is TGTGCCACCAAAGACTCCTACGAGCAGTACTTC.

This clone was picked up one time. This chain uses TRBV28 with TRBJ2-3, with a weak D call TRBD1 (6 bases). The V gene lost 5 bases and the J gene lost 3 bases, with 18 bases spanning the gap. CDR3 size: 16 residues. The germline gives CDR1 MDHEN, CDR2 SYDVKM. The CDR3 protein is CASSLRQVLGTDTQYF. The CDR3 DNA reads as TGTGCCAGCAGTCTCCGACAGGTTTTGGGGACAGATACGCAGTATTTT.

The chain combines TRBV5-1 with TRBJ2-7, with 9 positions matching TRBD1. CDR3 length: 15 amino acids. J gave up 1 base and V 2 bases, and 4 bases lay outside the gene matches. Looked up from germline, CDR1 is SGHRS and CDR2 is YFSETQ. For the CDR3, the DNA is TGCGCCAGCAGCTTTCGGGGACAGGGATCCTACGAGCAGTACTTC. Its translation: CASSFRGQGSYEQYF.

J is TRBJ2-6 and V is TRBV5-5, with D perhaps matching TRBD1 or TRBD2 (5 bases each). Germline V CDR1 and CDR2: SGHKS, YYEKEE (reference sequence). V lost 9 bases and J 4 bases, leaving 14 bases between the germline ends. The CDR3 runs 14 residues. The CDR3 protein is CATKPGPGANVLTF. The CDR3 DNA sequence: TGTGCCACCAAACCGGGGCCGGGGGCCAACGTCCTGACTTTC.

The genes are TRBV18 and TRBJ1-2; 11 bases map to TRBD1. V was pared by 5 bases and J by 5 bases, with 7 bases of the junction left unmatched. The CDR3 consists of 15 residues. Germline CDR1 KGHSH, CDR2 LQKENI. CDR3 sequence (DNA): TGTGCCAGCTCAGAGCGGGACAGGGGGATTTATGGCTACACCTTC. Translation: CASSERDRGIYGYTF. The complete variable domain, with remaining parts taken from reference TRBV18 and TRBJ1-2, reads NAGVMQNPRHLVRRRGQEARLRCSPMKGHSHVYWYRQLPEEGLKFMVYLQKENIIDESGMPKERFSAEFPKEGPSILRIQQVVRGDSAAYFCASSERDRGIYGYTFGSGTRLTVV.

As DNA, the CDR3 is TGCGCCAGCAGCCAAGATATGGGCAGGGGCGAGCAGTACTTC. Protein: CASSQDMGRGEQYF. This rearrangement joins TRBV4-3 to TRBJ2-7; a possible D gene is TRBD1 (6 bases). V shed 0 bases and J shed 6 bases, with 12 bases lying between them. CDR1 is LGHNA, CDR2 YSLEER, per germline. The CDR3 spans 14 residues.

This chain connects TRBV10-1 to TRBJ1-5; a possible D gene is TRBD1 (5 bases). The CDR3 contains 16 residues. The V end lost 7 bases, the J end lost 2 bases, and 18 bases lay between the germline ends. Germline V gives CDR1 WNHNN, CDR2 SYGVQD (reference sequence). The CDR3 loop is CASKRLSGFRNQPQHF. The CDR3 DNA reads as TGCGCCAGCAAAAGATTATCAGGGTTTCGCAATCAGCCCCAGCATTTT.

This clone is classed as medium-sized. Other nucleotide sequences from this sample produce the same CDR3. The chain joins TRBV4-3 to TRBJ2-3; unclear D gene. The V end lost 0 bases, the J end lost 5 bases, and 6 bases lay between the germline ends. This CDR3 contains 13 residues. Germline values: CDR1 LGHNA, CDR2 YSLEER. CDR3 region: CASSQDRVDTQYF. As DNA, the CDR3 is TGCGCCAGCAGCCAAGATCGAGTAGATACGCAGTATTTT.

The V call is TRBV30, the J call TRBJ1-5; TRBD1 might be the D (6 bases). This CDR3 is built from 14 residues. The V end lost 4 bases, the J end lost 2 bases, and 12 bases lay between the germline ends. CDR1 and CDR2 (germline): GTSNPN, SVGIG (reference sequence). CDR3 DNA sequence: TGTGCCTGGACAGGGGATGAGGGCAATCAGCCCCAGCATTTT. As protein: CAWTGDEGNQPQHF.

V and J are TRBV7-8 and TRBJ2-2, with 8 positions matching TRBD2. Germline V gene data show CDR1 as SGHVS and CDR2 as FQNEAQ. The V and J ends lost 0 bases and 0 bases, in that order; junction bases with no gene match: 6. This CDR3 contains 18 residues. CDR3 DNA: TGTGCCAGCAGCTTAGCGCAAGCCGGGAGGGCGAACACCGGGGAGCTGTTTTTT. Amino acids: CASSLAQAGRANTGELFF.

The V and J genes are TRBV25-1 and TRBJ2-1; 7 nucleotides match TRBD1. The CDR3 covers 14 residues. Losses at the gene ends were 3 bases for V and 13 bases for J; bases not matched to a gene: 12. Germline loops: CDR1 MGHDK, CDR2 SYGVNS. The CDR3 nucleotides read TGTGCCAGCAGTGACAGGACCGAGGGACAGAAACAGTTCTTC. Translated, it gives CASSDRTEGQKQFF.

The chain has TRBV6-5 and TRBJ2-6; the D gene is possibly TRBD1 (5 bases). The CDR3 runs to 13 residues. V lost 10 bases, J lost 0 bases, and 7 bases lay in between. The germline CDR1 and CDR2 sequences are MNHEY and SVGAGI. The CDR3 coding sequence is TGTGCCACCAGGGACTCTGGGGCCAACGTCCTGACTTTC. Translating gives CATRDSGANVLTF.

The chain employs TRBV29-1 and TRBJ2-1, with D possibly TRBD1 on 5 matching bases. V was trimmed by 7 bases and J by 12 bases, leaving 16 bases between them. The CDR3 is 11 amino acids. In germline, CDR1 is SQVTM, CDR2 ANQGSEA. The CDR3 sequence is CSGGRVLGQFF. Here the CDR3 DNA reads TGCAGCGGGGGCAGGGTCCTAGGGCAGTTCTTC.

The chain recombines TRBV28 with TRBJ2-3; 12 bases are shared with TRBD2. The CDR3 sequence is 17 residues long. V shed 5 bases and J 5 bases; nucleotides not matched to a gene: 11. The V gene's germline CDR1 is MDHEN and CDR2 SYDVKM. In nucleotides, the CDR3 is TGTGCCAGCAGTCCTACTTCTAGCGGGAGGGACGGAGATACGCAGTATTTT. Its translation is CASSPTSSGRDGDTQYF.

The V gene is TRBV7-9, the J gene TRBJ2-5; 8 nucleotides align to TRBD1. The junction had 6 bases not matched to a gene; V was cut back by 4 bases and J by 2 bases. The germline CDR1 and CDR2 sequences are SEHNR and FQNEAQ (reference sequence). CDR3 length: 15 residues. CDR3 nucleotide sequence: TGTGCCAGCAGCTCGACAGGACAGGGTCAAGAGACCCAGTACTTC. Protein: CASSSTGQGQETQYF.

The V call is TRBV7-4, the J call TRBJ1-2; no firm D call. The germline V gene has CDR1 SGHVT and CDR2 SQSDAQ. V lost 1 base and J lost 4, with 4 bases in between. The CDR3 sequence is 12 residues long. The DNA for the CDR3 is TGTGCCAGCAGCTTAGACAGCTATGGCTACACCTTC. It specifies CASSLDSYGYTF. The full variable domain, its missing parts supplied by reference TRBV7-4 and TRBJ1-2, is GAGVSQSPRYKVAKRGRDVALRCDSISGHVTLYWYRQTLGQGSEVLTYSQSDAQRDKSGRPSGRFSAERPERSVSTLKIQRTEQGDSAVYLCASSLDSYGYTFGSGTRLTVV.

The chain has TRBV6-6 and TRBJ1-2; 7 bases map to TRBD1. The V and J ends lost 6 bases and 3 bases, in that order; junction bases with no gene match: 7. This CDR3 is built from 14 residues. The germline V gene has CDR1 MNHNY and CDR2 SVGAGI (reference sequence). CDR3 nucleotides: TGTGCCAGCAGCCCCCGGGACAGAGACTATGGCTACACCTTC. Amino acids: CASSPRDRDYGYTF.

The genes are TRBV7-6 and TRBJ2-1, with 8 nucleotides matching TRBD2. Germline loops: CDR1 SGHVS, CDR2 FNYEAQ. J gave up 6 bases and V 5 bases, and 9 bases lay outside the gene matches. The CDR3 is 15 residues long. This CDR3 is CASSVGTSLVNEQFF. In DNA, the CDR3 is TGTGCCAGCAGCGTCGGGACTAGTTTGGTCAATGAGCAGTTCTTC. Supplemented by reference TRBV7-6 and TRBJ2-1, the full variable domain reads GAGVSQSPRYKVTKRGQDVALRCDPISGHVSLYWYRQALGQGPEFLTYFNYEAQQDKSGLPNDRFSAERPEGSISTLTIQRTEQRDSAMYRCASSVGTSLVNEQFFGPGTRLTVL.

This clone showed up just once. The gene calls are TRBV29-1 and TRBJ2-7; D is unclear. Trimming removed 5 bases at V and 2 bases at J, with 4 bases between. CDR3 length: 10 amino acids. Germline CDR1 reads SQVTM; CDR2 reads ANQGSEA. The CDR3 DNA reads as TGCAGCGTTAAGACCTACGAGCAGTACTTC. It codes for CSVKTYEQYF.

The chain couples TRBV7-2 to TRBJ1-2, with D perhaps TRBD1 (5 bases). Trimming took 2 bases from V and 6 from J, leaving 13 bases between them. The germline V gene encodes CDR1 SGHTA and CDR2 FQGNSA. The CDR3 has 14 residues. As DNA, the CDR3 is TGTGCCAGCAGCTTAATTGGCAGGGTAGATGGCTACACCTTC. Protein product: CASSLIGRVDGYTF.

This clone showed up just a few times. The gene calls are TRBV9 and TRBJ2-3, with 7 bases that match TRBD1. Per the germline V gene, CDR1 is SGDLS and CDR2 is YYNGEE. CDR3 length: 16 amino acids. Trimming cost V 1 base and J 2 bases; bases outside gene matches: 7. CDR3 nucleotide sequence: TGTGCCAGCAGCGTAAAACAGGGGAAGTACACAGATACGCAGTATTTT. Translated: CASSVKQGKYTDTQYF.

The J gene is TRBJ2-7, the V gene TRBV28; D unresolved. CDR3 length equals 14 residues. V was clipped by 7 bases and J by 0 bases, with 13 bases between them. Germline loops: CDR1 MDHEN, CDR2 SYDVKM. The CDR3 bases are TGTGCCAGCACGGAGCAAGCAGCCTCCTACGAGCAGTACTTC. Encoded protein: CASTEQAASYEQYF.

The rearrangement links TRBV28 to TRBJ2-7; D gene unclear. V lost 3 bases and J 3 bases, leaving 9 bases between the germline ends. This CDR3 spans 13 amino acids. Germline assignment: CDR1 MDHEN and CDR2 SYDVKM. CDR3 nucleotide sequence: TGTGCCAGCAGTTTCCCCAGCAACTACGAGCAGTACTTC. It yields the protein CASSFPSNYEQYF.